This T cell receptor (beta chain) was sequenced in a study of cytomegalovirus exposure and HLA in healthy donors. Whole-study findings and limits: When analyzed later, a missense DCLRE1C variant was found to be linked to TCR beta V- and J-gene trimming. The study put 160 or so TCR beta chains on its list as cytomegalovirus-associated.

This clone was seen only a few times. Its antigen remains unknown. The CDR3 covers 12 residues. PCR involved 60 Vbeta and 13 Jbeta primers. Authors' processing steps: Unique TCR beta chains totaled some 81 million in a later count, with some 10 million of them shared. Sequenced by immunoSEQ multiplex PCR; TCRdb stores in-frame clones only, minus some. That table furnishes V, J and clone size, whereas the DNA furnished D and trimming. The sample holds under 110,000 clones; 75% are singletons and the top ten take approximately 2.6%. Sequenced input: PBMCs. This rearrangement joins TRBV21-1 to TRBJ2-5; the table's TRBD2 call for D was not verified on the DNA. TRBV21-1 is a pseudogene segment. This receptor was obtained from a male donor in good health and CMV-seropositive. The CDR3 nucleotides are TGTGCCAGCACGTCGGGACAAGAGACCCAGTACTTC. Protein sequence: CASTSGQETQYF.